This TCR beta chain was sequenced in a study of identical twins (dated by TCRdb to the mid-2010s). With respect to the entire study: TCR alpha and beta repertoires from monozygotic twins, unrelated adults of various ages and cord blood were deep-sequenced to test whether fetal clonotypes persist. To rule out contamination, the twin experiments were replicated at different times with different library preparation protocols. Points the paper makes about the study in general: Out-of-frame TCR alpha sequences shared between twins showed an excess of low generation-probability sequences compared with coincidental sharing between unrelated individuals. A weaker excess of twin sharing was found in beta out-of-frame sequences because the signal-to-noise ratio was lowered by fewer shared sequences. Abundant cord blood beta clonotypes had fewer insertions, young adult naive repertoires showed a similar but weaker trend, and memory repertoires showed no such trend. Conclusions relied on cross-sectional statistical analysis, since the same donors could not be followed over many years. Zero-insertion analyses could be partly confounded by invariant T cells such as MAIT and iNKT, though diverse VJ usage argued against such confounding for most clonotypes. Recombination models systematically underestimated out-of-frame TCR alpha sharing in monozygotic twins but agreed with sharing between unrelated individuals.

The germline V gene (reference sequence) yields DFQATT for CDR1 and SNEGSKA for CDR2. From the cysteine through the phenylalanine, the CDR3 covers 13 amino acids. The DNA shown is the 39-base CDR3, in frame from base 1. Trimming leaves V shorter by 2 bases and J shorter by 5 bases, with the junction holding 2 bases beyond the gene matches. All donors were healthy Caucasians. The twin cohort comprised three pairs of female monozygotic twins, all aged roughly 18 to 30 years. RNA for TCR libraries was isolated from peripheral blood mononuclear cells. Receptors were amplified or captured by 5' RACE. Sequencing relied on an Illumina HiSeq 2000. A universal primer binding site was added through template switching, and the final cDNA carried a unique molecular identifier so that TCR cDNA molecules could be counted accurately. Specific primers in the conserved constant-segment region were used to synthesize first-strand cDNA for the TCR alpha and beta chains. Each cDNA library was double barcoded, with a SMART-Mk sample barcode plus Illumina barcodes, to control for contamination. Two successive PCR steps introduced TruSeq adapter sequences along with Illumina sample barcodes. The TCR alpha and beta cDNA libraries were sequenced on the Illumina HiSeq platform using custom primers. Turning to the authors' computational methods: Unique molecular identifiers were extracted from raw reads with MiGEC, and CDR3 positions were determined with MiXCR. Recombination models were inferred per individual with the repgenHMM and IGoR tools using an EM algorithm. The analysis of shared clonotypes was done with the tcR package in R, with sharing normalized by the product of cloneset sizes. To study raw recombination free of thymic and clonal selection effects, out-of-frame nonproductive sequences were analyzed. TCRdb passed the public sequencing reads through fastp at Q25 and MiXCR, retaining productive beta sequences. Here each entry gathers all rows of one CDR3 protein and keeps the most common genes and DNA. The V and J calls shown here were made by TCRdb, not taken from the authors' results. Recorded for this sample are just under 650,000 distinct CDR3 sequences; about 7.1% of them occurred a single time. The top ten hold roughly 1.5% of the sample.

To note about this clonotype: The antigen it binds to is not known. No base-level quality is on record; no much larger clone is a single base apart.

The sample also formed part of further work on yellow fever vaccine responses in identical twins. The second paper states: The authors reported that the T cell response to vaccination in identical twins appeared partly convergent and partly personalized. Focusing on identical twins, the study followed the T cell clones that responded to the vaccine, and did so with precision.

Specimen: PBMCs. The rearranged chain carries TRBV20-1 and TRBJ2-1; TRBD2 fits 8 bases in the junction. The source of this sequence is a young woman in good health. The sequence in DNA is TGCAGTGCTAGACTAGCGGGCGACAATGAGCAGTTCTTC. Translated, it gives CSARLAGDNEQFF.